Below are 32 T cell receptor beta chains sequenced from a single sample in a study of T cell changes during pregnancy in multiple sclerosis. TCRdb keeps only in-frame clones here, not all; method: immunoSEQ multiplex PCR. The table lists fewer than 150,000 clones, roughly 95% of them singletons. The specimen comprised peripheral blood, sampled after pregnancy. The receptors stem from a female donor with multiple sclerosis, enrolled in a pregnancy study.

The J gene is TRBJ2-7, the V gene TRBV5-1; D remains ambiguous. The V end lost 0 bases, the J end lost 2 bases, and 3 bases lay between the germline ends. Germline assignment: CDR1 SGHRS and CDR2 YFSETQ. This CDR3 is built from 12 residues. The CDR3 here is CASSLATYEQYF. The CDR3 DNA reads TGCGCCAGCAGCTTGGCTACCTACGAGCAGTACTTC.

The chain has TRBV19 and TRBJ2-3; the D gene is possibly TRBD2 (5 bases). CDR3 size: 13 residues. Germline CDR1 is LNHDA and CDR2 is SQIVND (reference sequence). V was pared by 9 bases and J by 9 bases, with 19 bases between. The CDR3 nucleotides read TGTGCCAGCTCAGCGGAAATACAGATAACGCAGTATTTT. Amino acid sequence: CASSAEIQITQYF.

The gene calls are TRBV4-1 and TRBJ2-2, with 14 bases aligning to TRBD2. Germline CDR1 MGHRA, CDR2 YSYEKL. Unmatched junction bases numbered 8, after V lost 5 bases and J lost 6 bases. CDR3 length: 17 residues. Here the CDR3 DNA reads TGCGCCAGCAGCATACACCCGACTAGCGGGAGGGCCGGGGAGCTGTTTTTT. This sequence encodes CASSIHPTSGRAGELFF.

CDR3 region: CASSVRLAGVVDTQYF. The CDR3 coding sequence is TGTGCCAGCAGTGTGAGACTAGCGGGAGTGGTAGATACGCAGTATTTT. The J gene is TRBJ2-3, the V gene TRBV6-1, with 12 nucleotides matching TRBD2. Trimming at V came to 4 bases and at J to 5 bases, leaving 7 bases not matched to a gene. Germline CDR1 is MNHNS and CDR2 is SASEGT. This CDR3 is 16 amino acids long.

The rearrangement links TRBV27 to TRBJ2-1, with D tentatively TRBD2 (5 bases). The length of the CDR3 is 14 residues. The V end lost 6 bases, the J end lost 8 bases, and 17 bases lay between the germline ends. Germline lookup yields CDR1 MNHEY and CDR2 SMNVEV (reference sequence). This CDR3 reads CASSRLALDHEQFF. The CDR3 DNA is TGTGCCAGCAGCCGCCTGGCACTAGACCATGAGCAGTTCTTC.

This chain uses TRBV27 with TRBJ1-5, with 7 bases fitting TRBD1. V trimming: 6 bases; J trimming: 0 bases; junction bases outside the gene matches: 5. Germline lookup yields CDR1 MNHEY and CDR2 SMNVEV (reference sequence). The CDR3 has 15 residues. CDR3 bases: TGTGCCAGCAGACAACAGGGGATTAGCAATCAGCCCCAGCATTTT. This translates into CASRQQGISNQPQHF.

For the CDR3, the DNA is TGTGCCAGCAGCTTTTTACCGACGGGGCTAGCGGGGGTTGGGAATGAGCAGTTCTTC. Protein product: CASSFLPTGLAGVGNEQFF. The V call is TRBV7-9, the J call TRBJ2-1, with 10 bases matching TRBD2. The V segment lost 3 bases and the J segment 7 bases; nucleotides outside the gene matches: 18. CDR1 and CDR2 (germline): SEHNR, FQNEAQ (reference sequence). CDR3 size: 19 residues.

The chain is built from TRBV7-8 and TRBJ1-5; 10 bases agree with TRBD1. Germline values: CDR1 SGHVS, CDR2 FQNEAQ. V lost 2 bases, J lost 4 bases, and 5 bases stayed unmatched. This CDR3 spans 16 amino acids. As DNA, the CDR3 is TGTGCCAGCAGCTTACCCTGGACAGGGGGTAATCAGCCCCAGCATTTT. As protein: CASSLPWTGGNQPQHF.

This chain joins TRBV5-1 and TRBJ2-1; a weak D match, TRBD1 (5 bases). Trimming shortened V by 3 bases and J by 6 bases, and 16 bases separated the two germline ends. The germline V gene has CDR1 SGHRS and CDR2 YFSETQ. The CDR3 sequence is 15 residues long. CDR3 nucleotides: TGCGCCAGCAGCTCTGGGGCTCTTCGAAGCAATGAGCAGTTCTTC. Its protein product is CASSSGALRSNEQFF.

J is TRBJ1-2 and V is TRBV2, with TRBD1 matching 9 bases. Germline assignment: CDR1 SNHLY and CDR2 FYNNEI. Losses at the gene ends were 7 bases for V and 4 bases for J; bases not matched to a gene: 7. The CDR3 loop spans 14 amino acids. Here the CDR3 DNA reads TGTGCCAGCACCCGAGGACAGGGGAGCTATGGCTACACCTTC. It codes for CASTRGQGSYGYTF.

The J gene is TRBJ2-7, the V gene TRBV7-6; 8 bases line up with TRBD1. The CDR3 is 15 residues long. The junction had 6 bases not matched to a gene; V was cut back by 3 bases and J by 2 bases. The germline V gene encodes CDR1 SGHVS and CDR2 FNYEAQ. The chain's CDR3 is CASSLGQAPTYEQYF. CDR3 DNA sequence: TGTGCCAGCAGCTTGGGACAGGCGCCGACCTACGAGCAGTACTTC.

This chain uses TRBV5-1 with TRBJ1-1; 7 bases map to TRBD1. CDR3 size: 14 residues. Germline assignment: CDR1 SGHRS and CDR2 YFSETQ. The trim removed 2 bases at V and 7 bases at J, leaving 8 bases unmatched. In nucleotides, the CDR3 is TGCGCCAGCAGCTTAGCAGGGACAGATCTTGAAGCTTTCTTT. This translates into CASSLAGTDLEAFF.

The V gene is TRBV7-6, the J gene TRBJ2-1; no clear D. With 2 bases removed from V and 0 bases from J, the gap between germline ends came to 14 bases. The CDR3 has 17 amino acids. Germline V gives CDR1 SGHVS, CDR2 FNYEAQ. The CDR3 is CASSLLFPSGSYNEQFF. CDR3 in DNA: TGTGCCAGCAGCTTACTCTTCCCCTCCGGCTCCTACAATGAGCAGTTCTTC.

This clone was counted once. This chain joins TRBV19 and TRBJ1-5, with D maybe TRBD1 (5 bases). Germline CDR1 LNHDA, CDR2 SQIVND (reference sequence). The ends were cut back, 3 bases at V and 11 bases at J, with 17 bases in the middle. The CDR3 sequence is 14 residues long. The CDR3 spells CASSIDQGTGSQHF. The CDR3 DNA follows: TGTGCCAGTAGTATTGATCAGGGAACTGGATCCCAGCATTTT.

This clone was counted once. CDR3 loop: CASSSSMYEQFF. The CDR3 DNA reads TGTGCCAGCAGTTCTAGCATGTATGAGCAGTTCTTC. The genes are TRBV2 and TRBJ2-1, with a possible D match to TRBD2 (5 bases). The CDR3 is 12 residues long. The germline V and J ends were trimmed by 5 bases and 8 bases, with 10 bases remaining between them. Germline V gene sequence: CDR1 SNHLY, CDR2 FYNNEI. The full variable domain, its missing parts supplied by reference TRBV2 and TRBJ2-1, is EPEVTQTPSHQVTQMGQEVILRCVPISNHLYFYWYRQILGQKVEFLVSFYNNEISEKSEIFDDQFSVERPDGSNFTLKIRSTKLEDSAMYFCASSSSMYEQFFGPGTRLTVL.

This clone has only one observation. The CDR3 loop reads CASSPSDTPKNIQYF. The CDR3 DNA sequence: TGTGCCAGCAGCCCGTCGGACACCCCAAAAAACATTCAGTACTTC. V usage is TRBV7-9 and J usage is TRBJ2-4, with a tentative D call TRBD1 (5 bases). CDR1 is SEHNR and CDR2 is FQNEAQ in the germline V gene (reference sequence). This CDR3 contains 15 residues. Trimming cost V 5 bases and J 4 bases, with 15 bases left between them.

V and J are TRBV6-5 and TRBJ2-7, with 10 positions matching TRBD1. The ends lost 2 bases at V and 4 bases at J; junction bases unmatched: 2. The CDR3 totals 14 residues. Per the germline V gene, CDR1 is MNHEY and CDR2 is SVGAGI. The DNA of the CDR3 is TGTGCCAGCAGTTACGGGGACAGGGGTTACGAGCAGTACTTC. It codes for CASSYGDRGYEQYF.

The chain employs TRBV5-1 and TRBJ2-1, with 7 bases identical to TRBD2. Germline V gives CDR1 SGHRS, CDR2 YFSETQ. V lost 5 bases, J lost 4 bases, and 9 bases stayed unmatched. There are 15 residues in the CDR3. The CDR3 DNA follows: TGCGCCAGCAGTATTCTAGCGGCCTCTTACAATGAGCAGTTCTTC. Its protein product is CASSILAASYNEQFF.

The chain employs TRBV15 and TRBJ2-3; TRBD2 matches 10 bases. V was pared by 1 base and J by 5 bases, with 9 bases of the junction left unmatched. CDR1 and CDR2 (germline): LNHNV, YYDKDF (reference sequence). The CDR3 length is 17 residues. The CDR3 loop reads CATSRGGASGRRDTQYF. The CDR3 bases are TGTGCCACCAGCAGAGGAGGAGCTAGCGGGAGAAGAGATACGCAGTATTTT.

V and J are TRBV28 and TRBJ1-3; weak D call: TRBD1 (5 bases). Germline V CDR1 and CDR2: MDHEN, SYDVKM. The CDR3 runs to 15 residues. Trimming took 9 bases from V and 0 from J, leaving 15 bases between them. CDR3 sequence (DNA): TGTGCCAGAGGGGCAGCCCTATACTCTGGAAACACCATATATTTT. Residues: CARGAALYSGNTIYF.

The rearrangement joins TRBV5-1 to TRBJ1-5; 7 nucleotides agree with TRBD1. V lost 4 bases, J lost 4 bases, and 5 bases stayed unmatched. Germline V CDR1 and CDR2: SGHRS, YFSETQ. The CDR3 spans 14 residues. For the CDR3, the DNA is TGCGCCAGCAGCCCTGGGACAGAGAATCAGCCCCAGCATTTT. Protein sequence: CASSPGTENQPQHF.

The chain uses TRBV5-4 and TRBJ2-7, with 14 bases fitting TRBD2. In germline, CDR1 is SGHNT, CDR2 YYREEE (reference sequence). This CDR3 spans 16 amino acids. Trimming removed 4 bases from V and 7 bases from J; junction bases left unmatched: 10. The CDR3 region has the DNA TGTGCCAGCAGCCAGGGACTAGCGGGAGTTTCGGGTGAGCAGTACTTC. Protein: CASSQGLAGVSGEQYF.

The V call is TRBV6-5, the J call TRBJ1-2, with TRBD1 matching over 8 bases. The trim removed 2 bases at V and 8 bases at J, leaving 4 bases unmatched. Germline V CDR1 and CDR2: MNHEY, SVGAGI. The CDR3 runs to 13 residues. DNA of the CDR3: TGTGCCAGCAGTTACACCCACAGGGGGGGCTACACCTTC. This gives the protein CASSYTHRGGYTF.

The rearrangement links TRBV5-1 to TRBJ1-3; TRBD1 might be the D (5 bases). V was trimmed by 0 bases and J by 3 bases, leaving 13 bases between them. The CDR3 runs 16 residues. The germline V gene encodes CDR1 SGHRS and CDR2 YFSETQ. The CDR3 loop reads CASSLGRGLVGNTIYF. The CDR3 DNA sequence: TGCGCCAGCAGCTTGGGGCGGGGACTGGTTGGAAACACCATATATTTT.

The rearrangement links TRBV7-2 to TRBJ2-7; TRBD1 matches 8 bases. The ends lost 5 bases at V and 6 bases at J; junction bases unmatched: 9. Germline CDR1 and CDR2: SGHTA and FQGNSA. The CDR3 has 14 residues. CDR3 sequence reads: CASSTPGQAFEQYF. DNA of the CDR3: TGTGCCAGCAGCACCCCGGGACAGGCCTTCGAGCAGTACTTC.

The chain links TRBV11-2 to TRBJ2-7; weak D call: TRBD1 (6 bases). V lost 5 bases and J lost 5, with 22 bases in between. CDR1 and CDR2 (germline): SGHAT, FQNNGV. CDR3 size: 16 residues. This CDR3 reads CASSPHARQGPHEQYF. For the CDR3, the DNA is TGTGCCAGCAGCCCTCATGCGAGGCAGGGGCCCCACGAGCAGTACTTC.

The chain employs TRBV28 and TRBJ1-5, with 9 bases identical to TRBD1. The CDR3 sequence is 14 residues long. V was pared by 6 bases and J by 7 bases, with 7 bases of the junction left unmatched. Germline lookup yields CDR1 MDHEN and CDR2 SYDVKM. The CDR3 here is CASRTGQGGQPQHF. CDR3 nucleotides: TGTGCCAGCAGGACGGGACAGGGCGGGCAGCCCCAGCATTTT.

V gene TRBV27 combines with J gene TRBJ2-3; D is undetermined. This CDR3 has 15 amino acids. From germline, CDR1 is MNHEY and CDR2 SMNVEV (reference sequence). V shed 5 bases and J shed 1 base, with 13 bases lying between them. The CDR3: CASSRENPGTDTQYF. The CDR3 DNA reads as TGTGCCAGCAGTCGAGAAAACCCTGGCACAGATACGCAGTATTTT.

This clone was observed a handful of times. CDR3 in DNA: TGCGCCAGCAGCTCTGGGACAGGGGGCCTGGGAACTAATGAAAAACTGTTTTTT. Translation: CASSSGTGGLGTNEKLFF. The chain combines TRBV5-1 with TRBJ1-4, with 12 bases fitting TRBD1. Trimming removed 3 bases from V and 1 base from J; junction bases left unmatched: 7. The germline CDR1 and CDR2 sequences are SGHRS and YFSETQ. The CDR3 consists of 18 residues. The full variable domain, in which reference TRBV5-1 and TRBJ1-4 provide the parts outside the CDR3, is KAGVTQTPRYLIKTRGQQVTLSCSPISGHRSVSWYQQTPGQGLQFLFEYFSETQRNKGNFPGRFSGRQFSNSRSEMNVSTLELGDSALYLCASSSGTGGLGTNEKLFFGSGTQLSVL.

The CDR3 DNA sequence: TGTGCCAGCAGCCCTCCCACGGGACAGGGAAAATTTCGTGGGCAGTACTTC. Translation gives CASSPPTGQGKFRGQYF. This rearrangement joins TRBV28 to TRBJ2-7; 9 nucleotides match TRBD1. Germline V lookup: CDR1 MDHEN, CDR2 SYDVKM. There are 17 residues in the CDR3. The ends lost 6 bases at V and 9 bases at J; junction bases unmatched: 21.

The genes are TRBV21-1 and TRBJ1-4; TRBD1 reflects the table's D call only, with no check against the DNA. TRBV21-1 is a pseudogene. The CDR3 runs 14 residues. For the CDR3, the DNA is TGTGCCAGCAGCAACGGGGTCAGGGGTGAAAAACTGTTTTTT. Amino acids: CASSNGVRGEKLFF.

The chain joins TRBV6-4 to TRBJ1-2; 7 bases are a match to TRBD1. The CDR3 contains 16 residues. V lost 5 bases, J lost 2 bases, and 11 bases stayed unmatched. Germline V gene data show CDR1 as MRHNA and CDR2 as SNTAGT. CDR3 sequence reads: CASSTTPGQPNYGYTF. Written as DNA, the CDR3 is TGTGCCAGCAGTACTACACCGGGACAGCCCAACTATGGCTACACCTTC.